This T cell receptor (beta chain) is from a study of T cell changes during pregnancy in multiple sclerosis. Sequenced by immunoSEQ multiplex PCR; TCRdb stores in-frame clones only, minus some. This sample carries around 80,000 clones, around 92% of them seen once, and the ten largest clones take 2% to 3%. This clone has just a few counts. This TCR came from a female donor with multiple sclerosis, enrolled in a pregnancy study. This material consisted of peripheral blood, taken before pregnancy.

CDR3 sequence: CASRMGADQPQHF. CDR3 nucleotide sequence: TGTGCCAGTCGGATGGGGGCAGATCAGCCCCAGCATTTT. This sequence joins TRBV6-5 and TRBJ1-5, with D perhaps TRBD1 (6 bases). The CDR3 runs to 13 residues. Trimming removed 9 bases at V and 5 bases at J, with 14 bases between. Germline V gene data show CDR1 as MNHEY and CDR2 as SVGAGI.